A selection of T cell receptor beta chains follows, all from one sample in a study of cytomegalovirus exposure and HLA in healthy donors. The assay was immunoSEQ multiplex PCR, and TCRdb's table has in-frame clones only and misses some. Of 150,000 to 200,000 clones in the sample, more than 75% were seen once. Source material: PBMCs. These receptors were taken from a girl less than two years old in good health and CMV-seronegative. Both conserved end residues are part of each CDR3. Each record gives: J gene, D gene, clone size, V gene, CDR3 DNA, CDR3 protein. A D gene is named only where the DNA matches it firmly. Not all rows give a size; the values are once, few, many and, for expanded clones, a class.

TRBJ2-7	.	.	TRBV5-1	TGCGCCAGCAGTTCGACGATTCGAGGCGAGCAGTACTTC	CASSSTIRGEQYF
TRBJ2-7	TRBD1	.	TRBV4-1	TGCGCCAGCAGTCACCTCGGACAGGGGGCTTCCTACGAGCAGTACTTC	CASSHLGQGASYEQYF
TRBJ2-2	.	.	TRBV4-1	TGCGCCAGCAGCCAACCTCGGGTAGGCCCCGGGGAGCTGTTTTTT	CASSQPRVGPGELFF
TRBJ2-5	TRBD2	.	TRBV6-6	TGTGCCAGCAGTGATAAAACTAGCGGGAGAGAGACCCAGTACTTC	CASSDKTSGRETQYF
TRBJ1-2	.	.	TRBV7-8	TGTGCCAGCAGCTTAATACTCGGAACGAGGAGATATGGCTACACCTTC	CASSLILGTRRYGYTF
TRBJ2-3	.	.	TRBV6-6	TGTGCCAGCGCGGCCCTACGCACAGATACGCAGTATTTT	CASAALRTDTQYF
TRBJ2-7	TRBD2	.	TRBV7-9	TGTGCCAGCAGCTTGGGACTAAGCTTGTTCGAGCAGTACTTC	CASSLGLSLFEQYF
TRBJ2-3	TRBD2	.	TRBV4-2	TGTGCCAGCAGCCAAGGGATAGCGGGAGCGGATACGCAGTATTTT	CASSQGIAGADTQYF
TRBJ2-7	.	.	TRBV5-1	TGCGCCAGCGGGGCCGACTACGAGCAGTACTTC	CASGADYEQYF
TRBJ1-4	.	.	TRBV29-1	TGCAGCGCCACTGACAGTTACTATGAAAAACTGTTTTTT	CSATDSYYEKLFF
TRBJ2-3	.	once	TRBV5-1	TGCGCCAGCAGCTTGATCGGGCTAGCGCAATCCACAGATACGCAGTATTTT	CASSLIGLAQSTDTQYF
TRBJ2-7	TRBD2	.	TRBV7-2	TGTGCCAGCAGCTTTCTCGCGTCTAGCGGGAACGGGCAGTACTTC	CASSFLASSGNGQYF
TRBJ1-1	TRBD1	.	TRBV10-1	TGCGCCAGCAGTGAGGGGGACAGGGCCCCGCCGTCTTTCTTT	CASSEGDRAPPSFF
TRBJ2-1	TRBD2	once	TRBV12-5	TGTGCTAGTGGACTGGGGGGGACTAGCATTACCAATGAGCAGTTCTTC	CASGLGGTSITNEQFF
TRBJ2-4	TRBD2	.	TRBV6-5	TGTGCCAGCAGTCAGGCGGGAGATCTCAAAAACATTCAGTACTTC	CASSQAGDLKNIQYF